These 24 T cell receptor beta chains share one sample of origin, sequenced in a study of T-cell memory formation after mild COVID-19. TCRdb processed the 5' RACE reads anew with MiXCR; each CDR3 protein has one entry. The sample comprises approximately 340,000 distinct CDR3 sequences, roughly 13% of which are singletons, and 20% to 25% rests with the top ten. Sequencing was performed on PBMCs or a T cell subset sorted from them (not recorded which). The receptors shown here come from a man aged 18 to 30 who had mild COVID-19 (a few samples of this study predate the infection). Cell type and time point are not known.

This clonotype appeared a few times. The V and J genes are TRBV10-3 and TRBJ1-5; no reliable D call. The V end was cut by 0 bases, the J end by 5 bases, with 8 bases between. This CDR3 contains 14 residues. Per germline, CDR1 ENHRY and CDR2 SYGVKD. This chain's CDR3 is CAISESPGDQPQHF. In DNA, the CDR3 is TGTGCCATCAGTGAGTCTCCTGGGGATCAGCCCCAGCATTTT.

The chain joins TRBV5-1 to TRBJ1-1; the D is unclear. This CDR3 spans 11 amino acids. V was trimmed by 2 bases and J by 8 bases, leaving 7 bases between them. Germline values: CDR1 SGHRS, CDR2 YFSETQ. This chain's CDR3 is CASSFANEAFF. As DNA, the CDR3 is TGCGCCAGCAGCTTTGCGAACGAAGCTTTCTTT.

The chain has TRBV4-1 and TRBJ2-3; tentatively, D is TRBD1 or TRBD2 (6 bases each). With 0 bases removed from V and 4 bases from J, the gap between germline ends came to 17 bases. The CDR3 contains 17 residues. CDR1 is MGHRA, CDR2 YSYEKL, per germline. As DNA, the CDR3 is TGCGCCAGCAGCCAAGACCGTGGGGGGCATCCCCCAGATACGCAGTATTTT. Protein sequence: CASSQDRGGHPPDTQYF.

The V call is TRBV5-1, the J call TRBJ1-5; the D is unclear. The CDR3 consists of 16 residues. Trimming took 4 bases from V and 0 from J, leaving 14 bases between them. Germline V gene sequence: CDR1 SGHRS, CDR2 YFSETQ. The DNA of the CDR3 is TGCGCCAGCAGCCCCACGGGCCCTTATAGCAATCAGCCCCAGCATTTT. Amino acids: CASSPTGPYSNQPQHF.

The chain links TRBV6-5 to TRBJ2-5; TRBD1 matches at 7 bases. The CDR3 has 17 residues. Trimming at V came to 0 bases and at J to 1 base, leaving 8 bases not matched to a gene. Germline CDR1 MNHEY, CDR2 SVGAGI. The CDR3: CASSYSTGAGGQETQYF. The CDR3 nucleotides are TGTGCCAGCAGTTACTCGACTGGAGCAGGGGGCCAAGAGACCCAGTACTTC.

This clonotype was seen at least ten times. The V call is TRBV7-2, the J call TRBJ2-7; TRBD2 matches at 8 bases. After removal of 2 bases from V and 2 bases from J, the junction contained 5 bases not matched to a gene. Germline assignment: CDR1 SGHTA and CDR2 FQGNSA. The CDR3 is 15 amino acids. CDR3 protein: CASSLSGAGAYEQYF. The CDR3, as DNA: TGTGCCAGCAGCTTATCCGGAGCGGGGGCCTACGAGCAGTACTTC.

The chain employs TRBV11-1 and TRBJ2-7; D unclear. CDR1 and CDR2 from the germline V gene are SGHAT and FQDESV (reference sequence). This CDR3 region has 13 residues. V was trimmed by 4 bases and J by 1 base, leaving 8 bases between them. Here the CDR3 reads CASSSLESYEQYV. The CDR3, as DNA: TGTGCCAGCAGCTCCCTAGAATCCTACGAGCAGTACGTC.

V gene TRBV9 combines with J gene TRBJ1-4; unclear D gene. CDR1 SGDLS and CDR2 YYNGEE come from the germline V gene. V was clipped by 4 bases and J by 3 bases, with 13 bases between them. The CDR3 has 15 amino acids. CDR3: CASSLEGGSNEKLFF. The CDR3 DNA reads as TGTGCCAGCAGCCTAGAGGGAGGATCTAATGAAAAACTGTTTTTT.

This clonotype was seen only a few times. The chain couples TRBV5-1 to TRBJ1-4; no firm D call. The V gene lost 2 bases and the J gene lost 0 bases, with 8 bases spanning the gap. The CDR3 runs to 15 residues. Germline-derived CDR1 and CDR2 are SGHRS and YFSETQ. The CDR3 reads CASSFDTTTNEKLFF. In DNA, the CDR3 is TGCGCCAGCAGCTTCGACACAACAACTAATGAAAAACTGTTTTTT.

J is TRBJ1-1 and V is TRBV4-2; D is uncertain. V lost 0 bases and J lost 5, with 13 bases in between. Per germline, CDR1 LGHNA and CDR2 YNFKEQ. This CDR3 region has 15 residues. CDR3 loop: CASSQEWTSGTEAFF. The CDR3 DNA reads TGTGCCAGCAGCCAAGAGTGGACCTCCGGGACTGAAGCTTTCTTT.

The V gene is TRBV7-8, the J gene TRBJ1-5, with a tentative D call TRBD1 (5 bases). In germline, CDR1 is SGHVS, CDR2 FQNEAQ. This CDR3 is built from 16 residues. V was cut by 0 bases and J by 5 bases, with 14 bases left in between. Here the CDR3 DNA reads TGTGCCAGCAGCTTAGCGCCGCGGGGGTTCGATCAGCCCCAGCATTTT. It is translated as CASSLAPRGFDQPQHF.

This clonotype has at least ten counts. J is TRBJ1-1 and V is TRBV6-6, with no clear D. V gave up 2 bases and J gave up 4 bases, with 11 bases separating them. The CDR3 spans 14 residues. From germline, CDR1 is MNHNY and CDR2 SVGAGI (reference sequence). The CDR3 bases are TGTGCCAGCAGTTACGCGGTAGCGGGCACTGAAGCTTTCTTT. As protein: CASSYAVAGTEAFF.

This clonotype showed up just a few times. The rearrangement uses TRBV7-3 and TRBJ2-2; D ambiguous. With 5 bases removed from V and 0 bases from J, the gap between germline ends came to 7 bases. There are 14 residues in the CDR3. Per germline, CDR1 SGHTA and CDR2 FQGTGA. CDR3 loop: CASSPQPNTGELFF. The CDR3 coding sequence is TGTGCCAGCAGCCCTCAACCGAACACCGGGGAGCTGTTTTTT.

V is TRBV6-2 or TRBV6-3 and J is TRBJ2-3; tentatively, D is TRBD2 (6 bases). Looked up from germline, CDR1 is MNHEY and CDR2 is SVGEGT. Trimming pared 4 bases from V and 2 bases from J, leaving 10 bases between. There are 14 residues in the CDR3. The CDR3 sequence is CASSWRALTDTQYF. The DNA for the CDR3 is TGTGCCAGCAGTTGGAGGGCCCTCACAGATACGCAGTATTTT.

This clonotype was recorded only once. J is TRBJ2-5 and V is TRBV4-1; 9 bases align to TRBD2. With 0 bases clipped from V and 4 bases from J, the junction kept 15 bases outside the gene matches. Per the germline V gene, CDR1 is MGHRA and CDR2 is YSYEKL. The CDR3 sequence is 19 residues long. CDR3 in DNA: TGCGCCAGCAGCCAAGATCGGGATGGTAGCGGGGGATTCCGAGAGACCCAGTACTTC. As protein: CASSQDRDGSGGFRETQYF.

This rearrangement joins TRBV6-5 to TRBJ1-1, with D uncertain. Deletions cut 6 bases from V and 1 base from J, with 9 bases between. This CDR3 region has 13 residues. Looked up from germline, CDR1 is MNHEY and CDR2 is SVGAGI. The CDR3 spells CASRWTENTEAFF. The CDR3 DNA reads TGTGCCAGCAGGTGGACGGAGAACACTGAAGCTTTCTTT.

The chain combines TRBV20-1 with TRBJ1-1; a weak D match, TRBD1 (5 bases). Germline CDR1 and CDR2: DFQATT and SNEGSKA (reference sequence). The CDR3 runs 13 residues. V lost 6 bases to trimming and J lost 3 bases, with 14 bases between them. CDR3 residues: CSAGAFSHTEAFF. The CDR3, as DNA: TGCAGTGCCGGGGCCTTCTCTCACACTGAAGCTTTCTTT.

The chain is built from TRBV7-2 and TRBJ2-7; TRBD1 might be the D (6 bases). The CDR3 is 15 residues long. Between the trimmed V and J ends, which lost 7 bases and 2 bases, there was a span of 18 bases. Germline V gene data show CDR1 as SGHTA and CDR2 as FQGNSA. The CDR3 DNA is TGTGCCAGCACCCCCGCGAGGACAGCTGCCTACGAGCAGTACGTC. Translated: CASTPARTAAYEQYV.

This clonotype was detected a few times. The CDR3 here is CASSRDSGSGQFF. CDR3 DNA sequence: TGTGCCAGCTCACGTGATAGCGGGTCCGGGCAGTTCTTC. This chain links TRBV18 with TRBJ2-1; 7 bases line up with TRBD2. Per germline, CDR1 KGHSH and CDR2 LQKENI. V was clipped by 4 bases and J by 12 bases; unmatched bases: 9. The CDR3 runs 13 residues. The whole variable domain, remainder taken from reference TRBV18 and TRBJ2-1, is NAGVMQNPRHLVRRRGQEARLRCSPMKGHSHVYWYRQLPEEGLKFMVYLQKENIIDESGMPKERFSAEFPKEGPSILRIQQVVRGDSAAYFCASSRDSGSGQFFGPGTRLTVL.

The table lists this clonotype with a few counts. The chain couples TRBV9 to TRBJ2-3; no definite D call. Trimming removed 0 bases at V and 3 bases at J, with 14 bases between. CDR1 is SGDLS and CDR2 is YYNGEE in the germline V gene. The CDR3 contains 16 residues. CDR3 region: CASSVEAGSGTDTQYF. As DNA, the CDR3 is TGTGCCAGCAGCGTAGAGGCTGGGTCCGGTACAGATACGCAGTATTTT.

This clonotype was recorded a few times. V gene TRBV12-3 or TRBV12-4 combines with J gene TRBJ2-3, with a tentative D call TRBD1 (6 bases). V dropped 6 bases and J dropped 5 bases, with 21 bases sitting between them. The CDR3 covers 16 residues. CDR3 DNA: TGTGCCAGCAGCCGCCAACCAACAGGGTCGGGAGATACGCAGTATTTT. Its protein product is CASSRQPTGSGDTQYF.

In this sample, this clonotype turned up many times. The chain joins TRBV27 to TRBJ2-3, with a tentative D call TRBD1 (5 bases). The ends were cut back, 4 bases at V and 0 bases at J, with 8 bases in the middle. The CDR3 loop spans 14 amino acids. The germline V gene encodes CDR1 MNHEY and CDR2 SMNVEV (reference sequence). This CDR3 reads CASSWGRSTDTQYF. CDR3 nucleotide sequence: TGTGCCAGCAGTTGGGGCAGGAGCACAGATACGCAGTATTTT.

The J gene is TRBJ1-1, the V gene TRBV7-2; D uncertain. Germline CDR1 is SGHTA and CDR2 is FQGNSA. The CDR3 has 13 residues. V lost 2 bases to trimming and J lost 11 bases, with 15 bases between them. CDR3 coding DNA: TGTGCCAGCAGCTTAAGTTTAGCGAGGGTCGCTTTCTTT. It translates to CASSLSLARVAFF.

This clonotype was seen a handful of times. The rearrangement uses TRBV7-2 and TRBJ1-1; D is ambiguous. The V gene's germline CDR1 is SGHTA and CDR2 FQGNSA. V gave up 5 bases and J gave up 1 base, with 11 bases separating them. The CDR3 is made up of 14 amino acids. CDR3: CASSASPGNTEAFF. In nucleotides, the CDR3 is TGTGCCAGCAGCGCCTCACCGGGGAACACTGAAGCTTTCTTT.